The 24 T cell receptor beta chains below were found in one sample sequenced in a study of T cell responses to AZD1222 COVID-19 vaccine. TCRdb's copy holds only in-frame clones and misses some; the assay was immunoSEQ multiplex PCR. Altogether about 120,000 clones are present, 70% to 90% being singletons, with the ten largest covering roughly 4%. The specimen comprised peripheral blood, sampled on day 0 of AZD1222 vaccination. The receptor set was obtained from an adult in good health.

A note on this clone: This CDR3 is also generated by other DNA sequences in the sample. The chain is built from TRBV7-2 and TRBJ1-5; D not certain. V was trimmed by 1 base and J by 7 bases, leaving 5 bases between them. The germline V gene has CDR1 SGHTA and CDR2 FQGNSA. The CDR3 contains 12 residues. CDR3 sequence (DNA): TGTGCCAGCAGCTTAGGGATACAGCCCCAGCATTTT. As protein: CASSLGIQPQHF. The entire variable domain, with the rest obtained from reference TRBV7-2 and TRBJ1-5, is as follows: GAGVSQSPSNKVTEKGKDVELRCDPISGHTALYWYRQSLGQGLEFLIYFQGNSAPDKSGLPSDRFSAERTGGSVSTLTIQRTQQEDSAVYLCASSLGIQPQHFGDGTRLSIL.

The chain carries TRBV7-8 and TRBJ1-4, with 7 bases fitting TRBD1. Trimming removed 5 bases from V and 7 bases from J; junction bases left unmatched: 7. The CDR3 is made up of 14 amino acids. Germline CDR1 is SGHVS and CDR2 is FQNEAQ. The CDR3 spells CASSLRGPGEKLFF. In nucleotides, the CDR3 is TGTGCCAGCAGCCTAAGGGGGCCGGGTGAAAAACTGTTTTTT.

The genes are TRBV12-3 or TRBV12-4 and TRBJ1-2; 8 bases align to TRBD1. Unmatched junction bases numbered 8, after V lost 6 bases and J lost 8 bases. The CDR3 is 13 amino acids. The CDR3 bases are TGTGCCAGCAGCACTCAGGGGGCTGGAGGCTACACCTTC. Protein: CASSTQGAGGYTF.

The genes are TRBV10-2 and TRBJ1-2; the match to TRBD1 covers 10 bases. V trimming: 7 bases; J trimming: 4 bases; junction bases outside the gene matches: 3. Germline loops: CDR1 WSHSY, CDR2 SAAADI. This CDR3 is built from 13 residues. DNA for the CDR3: TGCGCCAGCATGGACAGGGGGAGCTATGGCTACACCTTC. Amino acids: CASMDRGSYGYTF.

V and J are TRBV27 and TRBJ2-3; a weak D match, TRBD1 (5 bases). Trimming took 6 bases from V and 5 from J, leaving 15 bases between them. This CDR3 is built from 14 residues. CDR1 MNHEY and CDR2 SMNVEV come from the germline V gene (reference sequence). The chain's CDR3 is CASRTLGLLDTQYF. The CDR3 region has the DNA TGTGCCAGCAGGACTCTGGGGCTTTTAGATACGCAGTATTTT.

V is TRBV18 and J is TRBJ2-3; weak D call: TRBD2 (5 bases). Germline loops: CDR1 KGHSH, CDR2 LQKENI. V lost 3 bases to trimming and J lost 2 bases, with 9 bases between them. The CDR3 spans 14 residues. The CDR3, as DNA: TGTGCCAGCTCACCGGCTAGCCTCACAGATACGCAGTATTTT. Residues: CASSPASLTDTQYF.

The CDR3 spells CASSTNGRTEAFF. The CDR3 nucleotides are TGTGCCAGCAGTACTAACGGGAGAACTGAAGCTTTCTTT. The V gene is TRBV12-3 or TRBV12-4, the J gene TRBJ1-1, with D uncertain. V lost 5 bases and J 5 bases, leaving 12 bases between the germline ends. The CDR3 length is 13 residues.

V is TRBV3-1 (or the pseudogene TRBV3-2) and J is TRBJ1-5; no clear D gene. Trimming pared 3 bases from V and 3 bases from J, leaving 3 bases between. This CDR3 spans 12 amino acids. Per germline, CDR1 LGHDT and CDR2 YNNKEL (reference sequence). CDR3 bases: TGTGCCAGCAGCCAGAACAATCAGCCCCAGCATTTT. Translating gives CASSQNNQPQHF.

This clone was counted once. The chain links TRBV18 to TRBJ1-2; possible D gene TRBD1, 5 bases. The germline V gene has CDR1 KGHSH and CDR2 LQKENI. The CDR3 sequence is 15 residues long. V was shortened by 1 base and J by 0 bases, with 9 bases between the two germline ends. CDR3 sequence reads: CASSPRDSPNYGYTF. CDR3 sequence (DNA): TGTGCCAGCTCACCACGAGACAGCCCTAACTATGGCTACACCTTC.

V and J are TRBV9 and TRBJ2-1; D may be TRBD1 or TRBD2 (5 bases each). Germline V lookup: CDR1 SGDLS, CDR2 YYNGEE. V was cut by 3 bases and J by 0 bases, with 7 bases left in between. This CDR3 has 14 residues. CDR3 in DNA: TGTGCCAGCAGCGAGGGGACCTCCTACAATGAGCAGTTCTTC. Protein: CASSEGTSYNEQFF. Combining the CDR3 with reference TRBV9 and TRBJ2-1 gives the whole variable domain DSGVTQTPKHLITATGQRVTLRCSPRSGDLSVYWYQQSLDQGLQFLIQYYNGEERAKGNILERFSAQQFPDLHSELNLSSLELGDSALYFCASSEGTSYNEQFFGPGTRLTVL.

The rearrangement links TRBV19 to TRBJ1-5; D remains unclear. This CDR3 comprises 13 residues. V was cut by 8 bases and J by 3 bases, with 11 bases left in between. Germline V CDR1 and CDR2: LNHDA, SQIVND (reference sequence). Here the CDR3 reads CASLGFANQPQHF. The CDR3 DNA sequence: TGTGCCAGTCTCGGATTCGCCAATCAGCCCCAGCATTTT.

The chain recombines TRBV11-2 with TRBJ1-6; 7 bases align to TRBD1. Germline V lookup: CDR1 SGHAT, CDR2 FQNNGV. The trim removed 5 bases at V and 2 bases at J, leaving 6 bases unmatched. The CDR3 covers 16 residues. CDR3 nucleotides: TGTGCCAGCAGCCCTGACAGGGTTCCCTATAATTCACCCCTCCACTTT. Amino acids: CASSPDRVPYNSPLHF. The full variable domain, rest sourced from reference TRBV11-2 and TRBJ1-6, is EAGVAQSPRYKIIEKRQSVAFWCNPISGHATLYWYQQILGQGPKLLIQFQNNGVVDDSQLPKDRFSAERLKGVDSTLKIQPAKLEDSAVYLCASSPDRVPYNSPLHFGNGTRLTVT.

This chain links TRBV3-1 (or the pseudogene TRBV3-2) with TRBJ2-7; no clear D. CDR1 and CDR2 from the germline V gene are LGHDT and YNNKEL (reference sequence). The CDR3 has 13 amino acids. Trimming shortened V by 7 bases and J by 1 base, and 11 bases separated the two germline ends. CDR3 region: CASKLAASYEQYF. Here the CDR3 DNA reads TGTGCCAGCAAGTTGGCTGCATCCTACGAGCAGTACTTC.

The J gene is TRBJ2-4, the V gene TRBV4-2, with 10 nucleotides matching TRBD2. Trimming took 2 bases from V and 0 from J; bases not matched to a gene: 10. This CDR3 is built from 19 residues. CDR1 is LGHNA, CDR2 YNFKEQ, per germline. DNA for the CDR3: TGTGCCAGCAGCCAACTAGGTCTAGCGGGGGCCTTAGCCAAAAACATTCAGTACTTC. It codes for CASSQLGLAGALAKNIQYF.

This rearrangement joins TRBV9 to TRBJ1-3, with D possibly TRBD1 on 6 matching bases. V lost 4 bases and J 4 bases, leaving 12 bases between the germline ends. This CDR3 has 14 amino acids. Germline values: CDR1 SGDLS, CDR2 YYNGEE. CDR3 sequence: CASSYGQSGNTIYF. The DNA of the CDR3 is TGTGCCAGCAGCTACGGACAGTCAGGAAACACCATATATTTT.

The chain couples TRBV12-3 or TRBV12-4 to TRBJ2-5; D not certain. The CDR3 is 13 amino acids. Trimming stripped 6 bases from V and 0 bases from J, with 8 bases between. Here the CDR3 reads CASRREYQETQYF. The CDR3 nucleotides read TGTGCCAGCAGGCGAGAGTACCAAGAGACCCAGTACTTC.

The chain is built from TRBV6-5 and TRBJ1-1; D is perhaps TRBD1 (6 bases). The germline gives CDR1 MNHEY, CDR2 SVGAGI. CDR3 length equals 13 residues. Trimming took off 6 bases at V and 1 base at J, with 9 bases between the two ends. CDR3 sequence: CASRNRENTEAFF. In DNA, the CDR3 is TGTGCCAGCAGGAACAGGGAGAACACTGAAGCTTTCTTT.

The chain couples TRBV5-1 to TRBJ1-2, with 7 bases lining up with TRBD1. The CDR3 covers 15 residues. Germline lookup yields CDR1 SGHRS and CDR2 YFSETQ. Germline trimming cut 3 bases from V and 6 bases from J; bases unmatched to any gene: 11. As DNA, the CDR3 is TGCGCCAGCAGCTCCGGACAGGAGAAGATCGATGGCTACACCTTC. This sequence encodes CASSSGQEKIDGYTF.

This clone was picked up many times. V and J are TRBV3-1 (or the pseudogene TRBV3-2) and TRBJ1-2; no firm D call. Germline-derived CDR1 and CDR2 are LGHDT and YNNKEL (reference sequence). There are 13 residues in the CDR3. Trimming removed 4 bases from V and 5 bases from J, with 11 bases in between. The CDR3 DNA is TGTGCCAGCAGCCGCAAATCTTATTATGGCTACACCTTC. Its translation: CASSRKSYYGYTF.

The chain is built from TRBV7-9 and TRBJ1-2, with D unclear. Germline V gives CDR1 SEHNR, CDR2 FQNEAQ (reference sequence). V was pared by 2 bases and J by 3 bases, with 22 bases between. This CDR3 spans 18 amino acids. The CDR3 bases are TGTGCCAGCAGCTTAAGACCCGCTATTATTCTGGAGGACTATGGCTACACCTTC. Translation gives CASSLRPAIILEDYGYTF. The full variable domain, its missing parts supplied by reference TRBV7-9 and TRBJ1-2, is DTGVSQNPRHKITKRGQNVTFRCDPISEHNRLYWYRQTLGQGPEFLTYFQNEAQLEKSRLLSDRFSAERPKGSFSTLEIQRTEQGDSAMYLCASSLRPAIILEDYGYTFGSGTRLTVV.

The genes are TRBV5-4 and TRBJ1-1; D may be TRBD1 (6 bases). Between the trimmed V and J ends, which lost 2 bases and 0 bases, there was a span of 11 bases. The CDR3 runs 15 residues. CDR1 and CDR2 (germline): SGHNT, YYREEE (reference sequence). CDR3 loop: CASSFGGSVNTEAFF. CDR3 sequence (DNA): TGTGCCAGCAGCTTCGGGGGCTCAGTGAACACTGAAGCTTTCTTT.

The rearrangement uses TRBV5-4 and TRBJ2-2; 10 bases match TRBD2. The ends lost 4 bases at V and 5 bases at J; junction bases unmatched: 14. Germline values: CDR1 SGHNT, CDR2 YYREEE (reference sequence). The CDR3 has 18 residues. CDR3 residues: CASSLPSSGGRQTGELFF. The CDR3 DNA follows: TGTGCCAGCAGCCTCCCATCTAGCGGGGGCCGTCAAACCGGGGAGCTGTTTTTT.

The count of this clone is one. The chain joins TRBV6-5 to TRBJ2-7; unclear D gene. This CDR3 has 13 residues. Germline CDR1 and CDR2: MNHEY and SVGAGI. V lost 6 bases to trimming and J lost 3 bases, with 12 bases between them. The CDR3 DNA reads TGTGCCAGCAGCTCGGAAGTGAGCTACGAGCAGTACTTC. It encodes CASSSEVSYEQYF.

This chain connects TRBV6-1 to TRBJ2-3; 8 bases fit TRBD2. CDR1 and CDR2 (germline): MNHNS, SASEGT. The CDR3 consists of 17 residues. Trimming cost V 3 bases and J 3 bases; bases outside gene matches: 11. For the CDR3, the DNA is TGTGCCAGCAGTGATCACTTCCGGGGGGGCCGAACAGATACGCAGTATTTT. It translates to CASSDHFRGGRTDTQYF.